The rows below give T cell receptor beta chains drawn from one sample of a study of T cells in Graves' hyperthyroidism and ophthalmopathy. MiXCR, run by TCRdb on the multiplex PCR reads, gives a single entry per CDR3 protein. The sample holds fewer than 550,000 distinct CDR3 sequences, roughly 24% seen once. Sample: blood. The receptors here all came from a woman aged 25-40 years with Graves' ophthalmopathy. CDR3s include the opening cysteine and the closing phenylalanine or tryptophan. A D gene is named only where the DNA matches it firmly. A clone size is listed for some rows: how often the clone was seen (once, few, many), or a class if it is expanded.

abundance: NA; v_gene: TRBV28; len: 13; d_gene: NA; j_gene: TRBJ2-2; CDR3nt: TGTGCCAGCAGTTTATACGGGGCCGGGGAGCTGTTTTTT; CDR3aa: CASSLYGAGELFF
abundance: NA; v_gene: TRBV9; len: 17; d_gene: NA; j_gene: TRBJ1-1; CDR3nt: TGTGCCAGCAGCGAGAGAGCGGGGGCCATCTGGAACACTGAAGCTTTCTTT; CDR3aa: CASSERAGAIWNTEAFF
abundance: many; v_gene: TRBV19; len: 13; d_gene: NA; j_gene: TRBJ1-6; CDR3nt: TGTGCCAGTAAGGGGGGCAATAATTCACCCCTCCACTTT; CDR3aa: CASKGGNNSPLHF
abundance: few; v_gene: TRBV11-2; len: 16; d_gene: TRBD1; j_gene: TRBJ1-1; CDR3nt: TGTGCCAGCAGCTTATGGGGACGGGACAGCCAACCTGAAGCTTTCTTT; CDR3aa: CASSLWGRDSQPEAFF
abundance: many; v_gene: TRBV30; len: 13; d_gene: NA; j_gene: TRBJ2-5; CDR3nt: TGTGCCTGGAATAGGCAGGGAGAAGAGACCCAGTACTTC; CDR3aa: CAWNRQGEETQYF
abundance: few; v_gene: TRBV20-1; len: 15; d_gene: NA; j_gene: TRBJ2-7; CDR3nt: TGCAGTGCGCCGGCTGTGACAACAAATTCCTACGAGCAGTACTTC; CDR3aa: CSAPAVTTNSYEQYF
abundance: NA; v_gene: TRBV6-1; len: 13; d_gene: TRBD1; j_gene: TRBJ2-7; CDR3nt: TGTGCCAGCTGGGGACAGGGGGGATACGAGCAGTACTTC; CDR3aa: CASWGQGGYEQYF
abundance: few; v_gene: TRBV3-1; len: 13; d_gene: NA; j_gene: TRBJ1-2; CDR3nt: TGTGCCAGCAGCCAAGGGGGGGCTGCTGGCTACACCTTC; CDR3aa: CASSQGGAAGYTF
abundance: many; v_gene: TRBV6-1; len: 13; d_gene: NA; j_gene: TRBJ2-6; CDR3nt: TGTGCCAGCTCACTCGGGCAGGGTAACGTCCTGACTTTC; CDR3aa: CASSLGQGNVLTF
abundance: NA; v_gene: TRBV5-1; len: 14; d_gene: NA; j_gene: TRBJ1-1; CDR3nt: TGCGCCAGCAGCGTGACAGAGAAGAACACTGAAGCTTTCTTT; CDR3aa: CASSVTEKNTEAFF
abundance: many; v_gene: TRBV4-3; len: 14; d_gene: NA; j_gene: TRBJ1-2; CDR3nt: TGCGCCAGCAGCCAAGTGCCCAGGGACTATGGCTACACCTTC; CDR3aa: CASSQVPRDYGYTF
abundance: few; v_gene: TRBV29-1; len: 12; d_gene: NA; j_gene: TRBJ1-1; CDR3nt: TGCAGCGTTGGACTCAAGAACACTGAAGCTTTCTTT; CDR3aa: CSVGLKNTEAFF
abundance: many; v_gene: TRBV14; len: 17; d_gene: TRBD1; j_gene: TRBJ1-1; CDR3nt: TGTGCCAGCAGCCAAAGAGGGACAGGGAGGGGTGACACTGAAGCTTTCTTT; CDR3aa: CASSQRGTGRGDTEAFF
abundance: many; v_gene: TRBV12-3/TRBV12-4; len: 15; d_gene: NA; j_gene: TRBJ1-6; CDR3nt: TGTGCCAGCAGTCCAGTACAGGGACTTACTTCACCCCTCCACTTT; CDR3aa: CASSPVQGLTSPLHF
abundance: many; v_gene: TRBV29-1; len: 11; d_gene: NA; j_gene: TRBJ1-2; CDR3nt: TGCAGCGTGGGGGGAGCGGATGGCTACACCTTC; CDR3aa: CSVGGADGYTF
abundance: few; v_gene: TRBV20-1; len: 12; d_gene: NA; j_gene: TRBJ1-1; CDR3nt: TGCAGTATTCAACAGGCGAGGGCTGAAGCTTTCTTT; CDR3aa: CSIQQARAEAFF
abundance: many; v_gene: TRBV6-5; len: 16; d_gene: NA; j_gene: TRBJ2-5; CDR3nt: TGTGCCAGCAGTTACGCCACTGGAGGGGGGCCAGAGACCCAGTACTTC; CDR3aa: CASSYATGGGPETQYF
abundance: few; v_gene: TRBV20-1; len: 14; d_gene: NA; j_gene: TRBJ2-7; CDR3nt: TGCAGTGCTAGAGATCCTGGGATATCCTACGAGCAGTACTTC; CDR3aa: CSARDPGISYEQYF
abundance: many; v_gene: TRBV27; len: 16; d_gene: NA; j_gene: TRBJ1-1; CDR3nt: TGTGCCAGCAGTTTAGGGATTACCATTCGCCACACTGAAGCTTTCTTT; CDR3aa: CASSLGITIRHTEAFF
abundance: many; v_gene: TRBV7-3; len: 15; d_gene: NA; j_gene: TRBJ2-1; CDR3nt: TGTGCCAGCAGGTCCCCGGGCAGCTCCTACAATGAGCAGTTCTTC; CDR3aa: CASRSPGSSYNEQFF
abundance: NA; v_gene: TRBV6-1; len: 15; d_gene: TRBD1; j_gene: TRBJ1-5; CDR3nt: TGTGCCAGCAGTGAAGACCAGGGGGGAGGCCAGCCCCAGCATTTT; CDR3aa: CASSEDQGGGQPQHF
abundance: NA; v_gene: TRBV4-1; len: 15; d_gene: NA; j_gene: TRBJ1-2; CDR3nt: TGCGCCAGCAGCCAAGCACCCACAGCTTACGATGGCTACACCTTC; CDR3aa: CASSQAPTAYDGYTF
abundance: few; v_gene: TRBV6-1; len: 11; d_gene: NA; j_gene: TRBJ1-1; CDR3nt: TGTGCCAGCAGTGATGGACTGAAGGCTTTCTTT; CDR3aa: CASSDGLKAFF
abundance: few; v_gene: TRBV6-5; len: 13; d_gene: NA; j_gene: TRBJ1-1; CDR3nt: TGTGCCAGCAGTTACAGGGCCTACACTGAAGCTTTCTTT; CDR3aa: CASSYRAYTEAFF
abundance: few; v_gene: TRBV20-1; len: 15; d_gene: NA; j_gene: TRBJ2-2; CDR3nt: TGCAGTGCTAGGGTGGTTAGCCCCGGAACCGGGGAGCTGTTTTTT; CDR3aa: CSARVVSPGTGELFF
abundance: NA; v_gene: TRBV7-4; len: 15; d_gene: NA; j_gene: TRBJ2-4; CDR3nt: TGTGCCAGCAGCTTGGGGCGGCAAGCCAAAAACATTCAGTACTTC; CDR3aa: CASSLGRQAKNIQYF
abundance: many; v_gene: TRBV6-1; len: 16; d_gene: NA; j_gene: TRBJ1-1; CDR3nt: TGTGCCAGCAGTGAAGCTCGGACTTCTTTGAACACTGAAGCTTTCTTT; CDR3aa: CASSEARTSLNTEAFF
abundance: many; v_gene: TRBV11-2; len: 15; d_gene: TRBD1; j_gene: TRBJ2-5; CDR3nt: TGTGCCAGCAGCCCGACAACAGGGGGAAGGGAGACCCAGTACTTC; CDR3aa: CASSPTTGGRETQYF
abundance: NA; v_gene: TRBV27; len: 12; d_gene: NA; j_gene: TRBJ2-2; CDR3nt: TGTGCCAGCAGTTTCCCTCGGGGGGAGCTGTTTTTT; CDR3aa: CASSFPRGELFF
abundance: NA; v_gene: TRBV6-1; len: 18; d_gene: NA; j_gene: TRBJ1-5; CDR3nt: TGTGCCAGCAGTGAAGCTGTTGGGGGGCCGGCGAGCAATCAGCCCCAGCATTTT; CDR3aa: CASSEAVGGPASNQPQHF
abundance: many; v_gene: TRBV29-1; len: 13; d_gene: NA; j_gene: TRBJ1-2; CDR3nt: TGCAGCGCTACCCGCGGGAGGGCTTATGGCTACACCTTC; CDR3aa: CSATRGRAYGYTF
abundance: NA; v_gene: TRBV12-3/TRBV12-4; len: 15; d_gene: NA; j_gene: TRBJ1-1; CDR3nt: TGTGCCAGCAGTTTAAGTGGACGGAAGAACACTGAAGCTTTCTTT; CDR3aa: CASSLSGRKNTEAFF
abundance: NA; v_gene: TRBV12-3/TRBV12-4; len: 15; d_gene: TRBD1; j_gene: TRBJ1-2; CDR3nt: TGTGCCAGCAGTCCCGAAGGACAGGGGGTGTTGGGCTACACCTTC; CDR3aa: CASSPEGQGVLGYTF
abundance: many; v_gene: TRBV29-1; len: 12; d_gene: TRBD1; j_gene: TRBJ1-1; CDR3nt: TGCAGCGTCATCAGGGGGGAGACTGAAGCTTTCTTT; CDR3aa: CSVIRGETEAFF
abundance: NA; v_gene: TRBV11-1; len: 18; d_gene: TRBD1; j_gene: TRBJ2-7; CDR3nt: TGTGCCAGCAGCCCATCTGTCGTAGGGTGGGACAGTTCCTACGAGCAGTACTTC; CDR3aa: CASSPSVVGWDSSYEQYF
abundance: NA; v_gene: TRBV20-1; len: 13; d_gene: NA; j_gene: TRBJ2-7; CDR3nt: TGCAGTGCTAGTAACAGAGCTAACTACGAGCAGTACTTC; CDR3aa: CSASNRANYEQYF
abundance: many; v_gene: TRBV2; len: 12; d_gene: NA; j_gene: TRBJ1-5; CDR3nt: TGTGCCAGCAGAGTTAGCAATCAGCCCCAGCATTTT; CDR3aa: CASRVSNQPQHF
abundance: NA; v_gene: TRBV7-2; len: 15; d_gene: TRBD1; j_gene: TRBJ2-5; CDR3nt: TGTGCCAGCAGCCCGGGACAGGGATCTTGGGAGACCCAGTACTTC; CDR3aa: CASSPGQGSWETQYF
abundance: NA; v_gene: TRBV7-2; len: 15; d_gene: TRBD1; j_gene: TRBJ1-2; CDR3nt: TGTGCCAGTACCACCGGGACAGGGGTTTTCTATGGCTACACCTTC; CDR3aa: CASTTGTGVFYGYTF
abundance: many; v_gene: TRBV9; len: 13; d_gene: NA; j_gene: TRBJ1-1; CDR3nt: TGTGCCAGCAGCGTATTGTTGAACACTGAAGCTTTCTTT; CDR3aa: CASSVLLNTEAFF